This passage covers 14 T cell receptor beta chains from one sample sequenced in a study of CD8+ T cells in alopecia areata. Once RNA had been extracted, it was reverse transcribed into cDNA to act as the sequencing template. Data came from immunoSEQ multiplex PCR; TCRdb stores just in-frame clones and leaves some out. The table records around 12,000 clones, around 60% of them present only once. Researchers took lesional scalp punch biopsies and peripheral blood from people who were alopecia areata patients. The sequenced sample consisted of skin. These receptors all come from a human donor with alopecia areata.

The chain links TRBV7-2 to TRBJ2-7; D is uncertain. The CDR3 loop spans 11 amino acids. Deletions cut 2 bases from V and 3 bases from J, with 2 bases between. Germline CDR1 and CDR2: SGHTA and FQGNSA. The CDR3 bases are TGTGCCAGCAGCTTACGCTACGAGCAGTACTTC. It is translated as CASSLRYEQYF.

The chain joins TRBV19 to TRBJ2-1; 10 nucleotides agree with TRBD2. CDR3 length equals 17 residues. Per germline, CDR1 LNHDA and CDR2 SQIVND (reference sequence). Germline trimming cut 0 bases from V and 8 bases from J; bases unmatched to any gene: 10. The chain's CDR3 is CASSIDGIAGGFDEQFF. The CDR3 nucleotides read TGTGCCAGTAGTATAGATGGGATAGCGGGAGGTTTTGATGAGCAGTTCTTC.

This chain joins TRBV5-4 and TRBJ2-5; D call uncertain. Germline CDR1 is SGHNT and CDR2 is YYREEE (reference sequence). The CDR3 runs to 13 residues. Between the trimmed V and J ends, which lost 6 bases and 5 bases, there was a span of 14 bases. The CDR3 sequence: CASMAKGIETQYF. CDR3 bases: TGTGCCAGCATGGCAAAGGGTATTGAGACCCAGTACTTC.

The chain links TRBV7-2 to TRBJ2-3; D not resolved. Between the trimmed V and J ends, which lost 0 bases and 5 bases, there was a span of 18 bases. The germline V gene has CDR1 SGHTA and CDR2 FQGNSA. This CDR3 has 17 amino acids. The DNA for the CDR3 is TGTGCCAGCAGCTTAGCTTTTTCGGCCAACCAACGAGATACGCAGTATTTT. Its translation is CASSLAFSANQRDTQYF.

The V and J genes are TRBV7-3 and TRBJ2-7, with D hard to call. V lost 5 bases and J lost 3, with 11 bases in between. This CDR3 contains 13 residues. The germline gives CDR1 SGHTA, CDR2 FQGTGA. CDR3 in amino acids: CASSARPFYEQYF. CDR3 DNA: TGTGCCAGCAGCGCTCGACCTTTCTACGAGCAGTACTTC.

V gene TRBV11-2 combines with J gene TRBJ2-5; D gene unclear. The CDR3 extends over 11 amino acids. Germline loops: CDR1 SGHAT, CDR2 FQNNGV. Trimming removed 5 bases at V and 3 bases at J, with 4 bases between. This CDR3 reads CASSVKETQYF. CDR3 in DNA: TGTGCCAGCAGCGTTAAAGAGACCCAGTACTTC.

This clone was recorded a few times. CDR3 sequence reads: CASSITPTGTYEQYF. DNA for the CDR3: TGTGCCAGTAGTATAACCCCGACAGGGACCTACGAGCAGTACTTC. This chain joins TRBV19 and TRBJ2-7, with TRBD1 identical over 7 bases. In germline, CDR1 is LNHDA, CDR2 SQIVND (reference sequence). CDR3 length equals 15 residues. With V trimmed by 2 bases and J by 2 bases, 6 bases remained unmatched.

The chain links TRBV27 to TRBJ2-1; 11 bases are a match to TRBD2. The CDR3 extends over 19 amino acids. Germline loops: CDR1 MNHEY, CDR2 SMNVEV (reference sequence). Trimming removed 3 bases from V and 2 bases from J; junction bases left unmatched: 12. CDR3 sequence: CASSLRVSGRAVAYNEQFF. The CDR3 DNA reads as TGTGCCAGCAGTTTGCGGGTTAGCGGGAGGGCCGTCGCCTACAATGAGCAGTTCTTC.

This clone was seen a handful of times. This chain uses TRBV14 with TRBJ2-3; D is possibly TRBD1 (6 bases). Trimming stripped 7 bases from V and 7 bases from J, with 18 bases between. The CDR3 length is 14 residues. Germline lookup yields CDR1 SGHDN and CDR2 FVKESK. The CDR3 here is CASKVAGTRHTQYF. The CDR3 coding sequence is TGTGCCAGCAAAGTAGCAGGGACACGCCATACGCAGTATTTT.

The rearrangement joins TRBV29-1 to TRBJ1-2; perhaps TRBD1 as D (5 bases). Germline loops: CDR1 SQVTM, CDR2 ANQGSEA. V lost 3 bases and J lost 5, with 13 bases in between. The CDR3 totals 13 residues. The CDR3 nucleotides are TGCAGCGTTGAGGCAGACAGCCGGTATGGCTACACCTTC. This gives the protein CSVEADSRYGYTF.

The CDR3 loop reads CAWRPQGLGNTEAFF. CDR3 nucleotide sequence: TGTGCCTGGCGCCCCCAGGGGCTCGGGAACACTGAAGCTTTCTTT. The chain couples TRBV30 to TRBJ1-1, with a weak D call TRBD1 (6 bases). This CDR3 region has 15 residues. V lost 5 bases, J lost 1 base, and 17 bases lay in between. In germline, CDR1 is GTSNPN, CDR2 SVGIG (reference sequence). The full variable domain, rest sourced from reference TRBV30 and TRBJ1-1, is SQTIHQWPATLVQPVGSPLSLECTVEGTSNPNLYWYRQAAGRGLQLLFYSVGIGQISSEVPQNLSASRPQDRQFILSSKKLLLSDSGFYLCAWRPQGLGNTEAFFGQGTRLTVV.

This clone has more than one count but fewer than ten. The chain couples TRBV29-1 to TRBJ2-6; a weak D match, TRBD1 (5 bases). This CDR3 is built from 16 residues. Trimming took off 7 bases at V and 0 bases at J, with 16 bases between the two ends. Germline V gene lookup returns CDR1 SQVTM and CDR2 ANQGSEA. CDR3 region: CSAETDVNSGANVLTF. The CDR3 DNA follows: TGCAGCGCAGAGACAGACGTCAACTCTGGGGCCAACGTCCTGACTTTC.

V gene TRBV5-1 combines with J gene TRBJ1-2; TRBD1 agrees at 7 bases. J was trimmed by 7 bases and V by 5 bases; bases with no gene match: 8. The germline V gene encodes CDR1 SGHRS and CDR2 YFSETQ. This CDR3 spans 13 amino acids. CDR3 nucleotides: TGCGCCAGCAGTTCCGACAGGGATGCTGGCTACACCTTC. Protein: CASSSDRDAGYTF. The entire variable domain, with the rest obtained from reference TRBV5-1 and TRBJ1-2, is as follows: KAGVTQTPRYLIKTRGQQVTLSCSPISGHRSVSWYQQTPGQGLQFLFEYFSETQRNKGNFPGRFSGRQFSNSRSEMNVSTLELGDSALYLCASSSDRDAGYTFGSGTRLTVV.

Only a few counts were recorded for this clone. J is TRBJ2-1 and V is TRBV7-8; D is unresolved. CDR1 is SGHVS, CDR2 FQNEAQ, per germline. Trimming pared 3 bases from V and 3 bases from J, leaving 0 bases between. This CDR3 spans 11 amino acids. For the CDR3, the DNA is TGTGCCAGCAGCTTCTACAATGAGCAGTTCTTC. It translates to CASSFYNEQFF. Together with reference TRBV7-8 and TRBJ2-1, the CDR3 gives the full variable domain: GAGVSQSPRYKVAKRGQDVALRCDPISGHVSLFWYQQALGQGPEFLTYFQNEAQLDKSGLPSDRFFAERPEGSVSTLKIQRTQQEDSAVYLCASSFYNEQFFGPGTRLTVL.